Listed below are T cell receptor beta chains from one sample, sequenced in a study of beta chain features in type 1 diabetes. The protocol was immunoSEQ multiplex PCR, while the TCRdb copy is restricted to in-frame clones and leaves out a portion. The sample holds under 400,000 clones, around 13% seen once. The sequenced material came from central memory CD4+ T cells from blood. The receptors shown here come from a man under 40 in good health. CDR3s include the opening cysteine and the closing phenylalanine or tryptophan. The order of the fields is clone size, CDR3 length, D gene, J gene, V gene, CDR3 protein, CDR3 DNA. D genes are given only for firm matches. The size of a clone is reported for some rows only, either as once, few or many, or as a class for expanded clones.

. | 15 | . | TRBJ2-1 | TRBV7-3 | CASSYQFNPYNEQFF | TGTGCCAGCAGCTACCAATTTAACCCCTACAATGAGCAGTTCTTC
. | 13 | . | TRBJ2-1 | TRBV9 | CASSVDGEGEQFF | TGTGCCAGCAGCGTGGATGGGGAAGGTGAGCAGTTCTTC
few | 15 | . | TRBJ1-1 | TRBV14 | CASSLQGNQYTEAFF | TGTGCCAGCAGCCTTCAGGGAAACCAATACACTGAAGCTTTCTTT
. | 14 | . | TRBJ1-1 | TRBV18 | CASSDQKANTEAFF | TGTGCCAGCTCAGACCAGAAGGCGAACACTGAAGCTTTCTTT
. | 17 | . | TRBJ1-1 | TRBV11-2 | CASSPKVNRAFDTEAFF | TGTGCCAGCAGCCCTAAAGTGAACAGGGCTTTCGACACTGAAGCTTTCTTT
few | 14 | . | TRBJ1-1 | TRBV9 | CASSQRAGNTEAFF | TGTGCCAGCTCCCAGCGGGCTGGGAACACTGAAGCTTTCTTT
. | 16 | . | TRBJ1-4 | TRBV7-9 | CASSLVSGATNEKLFF | TGTGCCAGCAGCTTAGTATCGGGAGCTACTAATGAAAAACTGTTTTTT
few | 15 | TRBD1 | TRBJ1-2 | TRBV7-2 | CASSHQRDRAYGYTF | TGTGCCAGCAGCCACCAACGCGACAGGGCCTATGGCTACACCTTC
. | 18 | . | TRBJ1-6 | TRBV27 | CASSFLGRGSSYNSPLHF | TGTGCCAGCAGTTTTTTGGGGAGGGGGAGCTCCTATAATTCACCCCTCCACTTT
many | 15 | . | TRBJ1-5 | TRBV2 | CASSETGFSYQPQHF | TGTGCCAGCAGCGAAACAGGGTTCTCCTATCAGCCCCAGCATTTT
few | 13 | . | TRBJ1-1 | TRBV9 | CASSATGFTEAFF | TGTGCCAGCAGCGCGACAGGTTTTACTGAAGCTTTCTTT
. | 16 | . | TRBJ1-2 | TRBV5-6 | CASSLGFGLRADGYTF | TGTGCCAGCAGCTTGGGGTTCGGACTCCGGGCAGATGGCTACACCTTC
few | 14 | TRBD1 | TRBJ1-5 | TRBV7-9 | CASSWGQAPQPQHF | TGTGCCAGCAGCTGGGGACAGGCGCCCCAGCCCCAGCATTTT
few | 18 | TRBD2 | TRBJ2-2 | TRBV6-1 | CASSEPGLARVNTGELFF | TGTGCCAGCAGTGAACCGGGACTAGCAAGAGTAAACACCGGGGAGCTGTTTTTT
. | 12 | . | TRBJ2-7 | TRBV7-2 | CASSPRTDEQYF | TGTGCCAGCAGCCCTCGGACGGACGAGCAGTACTTC
many | 12 | . | TRBJ1-6 | TRBV27 | CASRTVNSPLHF | TGTGCCAGCAGGACAGTGAATTCACCCCTCCACTTT
. | 13 | . | TRBJ1-1 | TRBV29-1 | CSVVQRENTEAFF | TGCAGCGTTGTTCAACGGGAGAACACTGAAGCTTTCTTT
many | 13 | . | TRBJ2-3 | TRBV14 | CASSQFTEGTQYF | TGTGCCAGCAGCCAATTTACCGAGGGTACGCAGTATTTT
. | 14 | . | TRBJ1-3 | TRBV21-1 | CASSKTVSGNTIYF | TGTGCCAGCAGCAAGACCGTCTCTGGAAACACCATATATTTT
few | 16 | . | TRBJ1-2 | TRBV4-2 | CASSQDRDGGGYGYTF | TGTGCCAGCAGCCAAGACCGGGACGGTGGTGGCTATGGCTACACCTTC
few | 13 | TRBD1 | TRBJ2-7 | TRBV18 | CASSAGTGYEQYF | TGTGCCAGCTCCGCTGGGACAGGGTACGAGCAGTACTTC
. | 11 | . | TRBJ1-1 | TRBV6-6 | CASSPRTEAFF | TGTGCCAGCAGCCCCAGGACAGAAGCTTTCTTT
few | 15 | . | TRBJ1-3 | TRBV5-1 | CASAPTRGGRDTIYF | TGCGCCAGCGCCCCCACTCGTGGGGGTAGGGACACCATATATTTT
few | 14 | . | TRBJ1-2 | TRBV2 | CASSAGGRNYGYTF | TGTGCCAGCAGTGCGGGGGGGCGTAACTATGGCTACACCTTC
many | 16 | . | TRBJ2-2 | TRBV18 | CASSLLGTPNTGELFF | TGTGCCAGCTCGCTACTCGGGACTCCGAACACCGGGGAGCTGTTTTTT